A single TCR beta chain is shown here with its context. Its antigen is still unknown. Donors counted as nominally healthy when sampled, yet unrecorded immune exposures were likely. This specimen belongs to a study of cytomegalovirus exposure and HLA in healthy donors. Trimming cost V 3 bases and J 2 bases, with 9 bases left between them. The CDR3 runs 14 residues. Looked up from germline, CDR1 is SGHRS and CDR2 is YFSETQ. Whole-study results and caveats: Per published reports, the classifier diagnosed cytomegalovirus status with high specificity and sensitivity. Listed as cytomegalovirus-associated were around 160 TCR beta chains.

Amplification used 60 Vbeta primers and 13 Jbeta primers. This table comes from immunoSEQ multiplex PCR, and its TCRdb copy is limited to in-frame clones, with some not included. In the table there are about 190,000 clones, roughly 75% of which are singletons. This TCR was sampled from a man aged 30 to 39 in good health and CMV-seropositive. The V gene is TRBV5-1, the J gene TRBJ1-3; D ambiguous. The specimen sequenced was PBMCs. The CDR3 here is CASSSGVPGNTIYF. CDR3 DNA: TGCGCCAGCAGCTCCGGGGTTCCTGGAAACACCATATATTTT. Combining the CDR3 with reference TRBV5-1 and TRBJ1-3 gives the whole variable domain KAGVTQTPRYLIKTRGQQVTLSCSPISGHRSVSWYQQTPGQGLQFLFEYFSETQRNKGNFPGRFSGRQFSNSRSEMNVSTLELGDSALYLCASSSGVPGNTIYFGEGSWLTVV.